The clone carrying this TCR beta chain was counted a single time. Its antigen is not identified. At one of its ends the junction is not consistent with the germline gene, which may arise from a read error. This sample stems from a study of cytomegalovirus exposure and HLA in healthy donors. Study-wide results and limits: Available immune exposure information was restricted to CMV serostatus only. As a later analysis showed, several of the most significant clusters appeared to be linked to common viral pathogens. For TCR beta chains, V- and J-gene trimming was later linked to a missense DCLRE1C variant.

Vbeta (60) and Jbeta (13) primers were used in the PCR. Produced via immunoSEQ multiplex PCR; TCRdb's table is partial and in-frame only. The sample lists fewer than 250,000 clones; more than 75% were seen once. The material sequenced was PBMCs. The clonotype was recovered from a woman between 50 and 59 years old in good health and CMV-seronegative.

CDR3 bases: TGTGCCAGCAGTTACTCCCACGGGGTTACTGGCCACACCTTC. It codes for CASSYSHGVTGHTF. The J gene is TRBJ1-2, the V gene TRBV6-5; no firm D call. Per germline, CDR1 MNHEY and CDR2 SVGAGI. The length of the CDR3 is 14 residues.